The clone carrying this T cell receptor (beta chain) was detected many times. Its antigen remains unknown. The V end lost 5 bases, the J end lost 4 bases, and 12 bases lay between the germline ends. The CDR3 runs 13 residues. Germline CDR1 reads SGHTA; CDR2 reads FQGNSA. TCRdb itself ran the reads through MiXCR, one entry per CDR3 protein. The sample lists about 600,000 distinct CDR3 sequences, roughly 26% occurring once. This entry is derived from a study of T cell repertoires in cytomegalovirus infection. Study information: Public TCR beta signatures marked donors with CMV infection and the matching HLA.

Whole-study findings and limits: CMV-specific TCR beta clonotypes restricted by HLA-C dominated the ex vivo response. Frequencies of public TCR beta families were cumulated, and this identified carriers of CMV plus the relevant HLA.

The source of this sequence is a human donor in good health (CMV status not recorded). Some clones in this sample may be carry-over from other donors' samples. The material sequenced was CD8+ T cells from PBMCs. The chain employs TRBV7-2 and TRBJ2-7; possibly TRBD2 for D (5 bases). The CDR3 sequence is CASSPRGFYEQYV. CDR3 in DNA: TGTGCCAGCAGCCCACGAGGGTTTTACGAGCAGTACGTC.